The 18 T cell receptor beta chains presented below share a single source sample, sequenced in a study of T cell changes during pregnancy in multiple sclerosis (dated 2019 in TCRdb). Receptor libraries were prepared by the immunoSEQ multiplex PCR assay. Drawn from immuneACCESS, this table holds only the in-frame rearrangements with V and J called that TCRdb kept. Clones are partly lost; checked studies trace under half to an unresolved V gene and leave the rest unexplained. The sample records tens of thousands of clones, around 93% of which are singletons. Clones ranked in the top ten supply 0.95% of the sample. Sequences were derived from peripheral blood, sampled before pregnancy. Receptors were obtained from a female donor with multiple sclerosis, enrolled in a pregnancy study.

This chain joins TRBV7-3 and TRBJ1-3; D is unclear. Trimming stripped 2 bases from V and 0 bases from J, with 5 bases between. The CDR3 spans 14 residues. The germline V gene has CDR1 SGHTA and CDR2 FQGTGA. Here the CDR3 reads CASSLGPSGNTIYF. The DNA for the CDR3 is TGTGCCAGCAGCTTAGGGCCCTCTGGAAACACCATATATTTT.

CDR3 bases: TGTGCCAGCAGCGTAGCAGGGGTGAACACTGAAGCTTTCTTT. Translated: CASSVAGVNTEAFF. The V and J genes are TRBV9 and TRBJ1-1, with D possibly being TRBD1 (6 bases). The CDR3 is 14 amino acids. Deletions cut 0 bases from V and 0 bases from J, with 6 bases between. Germline values: CDR1 SGDLS, CDR2 YYNGEE. The entire variable domain, with the rest obtained from reference TRBV9 and TRBJ1-1, is as follows: DSGVTQTPKHLITATGQRVTLRCSPRSGDLSVYWYQQSLDQGLQFLIQYYNGEERAKGNILERFSAQQFPDLHSELNLSSLELGDSALYFCASSVAGVNTEAFFGQGTRLTVV.

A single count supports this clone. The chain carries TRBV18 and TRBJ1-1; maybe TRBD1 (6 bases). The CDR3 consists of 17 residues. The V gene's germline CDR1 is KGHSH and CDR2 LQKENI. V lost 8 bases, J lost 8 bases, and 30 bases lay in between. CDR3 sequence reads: CASPPTLQTGLKWEAFF. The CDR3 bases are TGTGCCAGCCCTCCAACCTTACAGACAGGCCTGAAGTGGGAAGCTTTCTTT.

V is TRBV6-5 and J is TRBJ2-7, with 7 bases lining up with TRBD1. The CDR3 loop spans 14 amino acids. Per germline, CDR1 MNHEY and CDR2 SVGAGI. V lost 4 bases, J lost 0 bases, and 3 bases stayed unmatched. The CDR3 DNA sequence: TGTGCCAGCAGTTCCGGACAGGTCTCCTACGAGCAGTACTTC. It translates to CASSSGQVSYEQYF.

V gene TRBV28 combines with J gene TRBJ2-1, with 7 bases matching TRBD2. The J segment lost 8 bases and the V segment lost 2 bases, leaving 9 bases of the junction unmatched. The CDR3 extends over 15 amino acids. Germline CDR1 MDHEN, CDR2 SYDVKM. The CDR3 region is CASSLPGGPADEQFF. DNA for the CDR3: TGTGCCAGCAGTTTACCGGGAGGACCAGCGGATGAGCAGTTCTTC. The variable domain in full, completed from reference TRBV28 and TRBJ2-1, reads DVKVTQSSRYLVKRTGEKVFLECVQDMDHENMFWYRQDPGLGLRLIYFSYDVKMKEKGDIPEGYSVSREKKERFSLILESASTNQTSMYLCASSLPGGPADEQFFGPGTRLTVL.

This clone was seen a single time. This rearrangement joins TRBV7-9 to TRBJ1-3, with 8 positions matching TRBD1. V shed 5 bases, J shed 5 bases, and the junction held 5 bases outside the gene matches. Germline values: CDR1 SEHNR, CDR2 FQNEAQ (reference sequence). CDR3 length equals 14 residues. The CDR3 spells CASSRTGTRNTIYF. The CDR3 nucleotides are TGTGCCAGCAGCAGGACAGGGACCCGAAACACCATATATTTT. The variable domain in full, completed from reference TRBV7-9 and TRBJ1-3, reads DTGVSQNPRHKITKRGQNVTFRCDPISEHNRLYWYRQTLGQGPEFLTYFQNEAQLEKSRLLSDRFSAERPKGSFSTLEIQRTEQGDSAMYLCASSRTGTRNTIYFGEGSWLTVV.

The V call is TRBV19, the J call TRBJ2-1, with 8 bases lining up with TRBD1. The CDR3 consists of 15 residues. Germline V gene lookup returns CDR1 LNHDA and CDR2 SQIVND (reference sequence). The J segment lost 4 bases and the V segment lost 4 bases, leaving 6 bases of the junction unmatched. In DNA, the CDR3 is TGTGCCAGTAGTAATAGGCAGGGGGCTTACAATGAGCAGTTCTTC. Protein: CASSNRQGAYNEQFF.

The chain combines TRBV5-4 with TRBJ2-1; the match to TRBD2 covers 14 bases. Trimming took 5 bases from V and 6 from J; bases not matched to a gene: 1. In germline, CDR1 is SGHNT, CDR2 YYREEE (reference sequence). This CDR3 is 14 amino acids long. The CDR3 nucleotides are TGTGCCAGCAGTGGGACTAGCGGGGGCAATGAGCAGTTCTTC. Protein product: CASSGTSGGNEQFF.

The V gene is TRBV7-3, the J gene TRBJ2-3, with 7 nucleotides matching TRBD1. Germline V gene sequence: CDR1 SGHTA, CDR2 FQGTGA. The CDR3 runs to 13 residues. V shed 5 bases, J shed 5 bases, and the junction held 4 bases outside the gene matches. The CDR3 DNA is TGTGCCAGCAGCCCCTCAGGGGGAGATACGCAGTATTTT. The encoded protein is CASSPSGGDTQYF. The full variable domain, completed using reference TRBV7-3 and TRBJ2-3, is GAGVSQTPSNKVTEKGKYVELRCDPISGHTALYWYRQSLGQGPEFLIYFQGTGAADDSGLPNDRFFAVRPEGSVSTLKIQRTERGDSAVYLCASSPSGGDTQYFGPGTRLTVL.

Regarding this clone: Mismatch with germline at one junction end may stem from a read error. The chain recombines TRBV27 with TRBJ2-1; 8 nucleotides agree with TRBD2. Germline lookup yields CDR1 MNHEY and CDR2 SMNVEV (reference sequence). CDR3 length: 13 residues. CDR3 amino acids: CASSLSGGGEGIF. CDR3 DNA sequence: TGTGCCAGCAGTTTGTCGGGGGGGGGAGAGGGCATCTTC.

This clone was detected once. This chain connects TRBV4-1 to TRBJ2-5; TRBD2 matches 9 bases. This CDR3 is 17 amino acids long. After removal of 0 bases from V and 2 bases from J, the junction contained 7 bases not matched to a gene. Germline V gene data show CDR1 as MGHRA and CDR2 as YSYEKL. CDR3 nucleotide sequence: TGCGCCAGCAGCCAAGATCCTAGCGGGACGTATCAAGAGACCCAGTACTTC. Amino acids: CASSQDPSGTYQETQYF.

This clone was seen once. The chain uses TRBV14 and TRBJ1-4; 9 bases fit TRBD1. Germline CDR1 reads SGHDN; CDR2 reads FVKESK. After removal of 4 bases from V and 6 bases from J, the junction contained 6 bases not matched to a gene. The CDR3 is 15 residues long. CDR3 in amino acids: CASSLRDRVDEKLFF. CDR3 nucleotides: TGTGCCAGCAGCCTCCGGGACAGGGTAGATGAAAAACTGTTTTTT.

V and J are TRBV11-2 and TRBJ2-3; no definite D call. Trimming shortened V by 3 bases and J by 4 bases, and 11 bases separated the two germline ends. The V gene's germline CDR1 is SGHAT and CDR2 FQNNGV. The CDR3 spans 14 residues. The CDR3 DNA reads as TGTGCCAGCAGCTTTTCGGTCCTGTCAGATACGCAGTATTTT. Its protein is CASSFSVLSDTQYF.

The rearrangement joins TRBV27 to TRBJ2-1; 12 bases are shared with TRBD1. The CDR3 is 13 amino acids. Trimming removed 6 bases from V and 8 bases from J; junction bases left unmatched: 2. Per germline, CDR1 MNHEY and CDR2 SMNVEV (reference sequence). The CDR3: CASRGQGAYEQFF. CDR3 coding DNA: TGTGCCAGCAGGGGACAGGGGGCCTATGAGCAGTTCTTC.

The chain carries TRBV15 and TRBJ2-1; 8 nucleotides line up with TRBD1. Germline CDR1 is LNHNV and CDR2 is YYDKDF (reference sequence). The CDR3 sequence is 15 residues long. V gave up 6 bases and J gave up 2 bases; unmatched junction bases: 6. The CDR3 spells CATRRTGNTYNEQFF. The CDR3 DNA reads TGTGCCACCAGGAGGACAGGGAATACCTACAATGAGCAGTTCTTC.

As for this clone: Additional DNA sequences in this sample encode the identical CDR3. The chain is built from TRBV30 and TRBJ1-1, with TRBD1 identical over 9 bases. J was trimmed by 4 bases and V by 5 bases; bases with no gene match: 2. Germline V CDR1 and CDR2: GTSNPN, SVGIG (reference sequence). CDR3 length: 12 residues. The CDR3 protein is CAWETGGTEAFF. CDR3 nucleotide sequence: TGTGCCTGGGAGACAGGGGGCACTGAAGCTTTCTTT.

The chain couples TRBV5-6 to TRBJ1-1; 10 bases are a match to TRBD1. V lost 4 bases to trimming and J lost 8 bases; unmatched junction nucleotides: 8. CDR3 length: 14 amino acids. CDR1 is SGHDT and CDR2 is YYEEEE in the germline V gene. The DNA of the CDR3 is TGTGCCAGCAGCCCAGGACAGGGGGGGAGGGAAGCTTTCTTT. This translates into CASSPGQGGREAFF.

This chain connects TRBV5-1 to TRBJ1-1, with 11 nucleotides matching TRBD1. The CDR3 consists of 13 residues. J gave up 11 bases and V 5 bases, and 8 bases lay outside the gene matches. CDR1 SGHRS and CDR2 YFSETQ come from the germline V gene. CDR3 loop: CASSYWGQGDAFF. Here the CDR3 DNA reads TGCGCCAGCAGTTACTGGGGACAGGGGGATGCTTTCTTT.